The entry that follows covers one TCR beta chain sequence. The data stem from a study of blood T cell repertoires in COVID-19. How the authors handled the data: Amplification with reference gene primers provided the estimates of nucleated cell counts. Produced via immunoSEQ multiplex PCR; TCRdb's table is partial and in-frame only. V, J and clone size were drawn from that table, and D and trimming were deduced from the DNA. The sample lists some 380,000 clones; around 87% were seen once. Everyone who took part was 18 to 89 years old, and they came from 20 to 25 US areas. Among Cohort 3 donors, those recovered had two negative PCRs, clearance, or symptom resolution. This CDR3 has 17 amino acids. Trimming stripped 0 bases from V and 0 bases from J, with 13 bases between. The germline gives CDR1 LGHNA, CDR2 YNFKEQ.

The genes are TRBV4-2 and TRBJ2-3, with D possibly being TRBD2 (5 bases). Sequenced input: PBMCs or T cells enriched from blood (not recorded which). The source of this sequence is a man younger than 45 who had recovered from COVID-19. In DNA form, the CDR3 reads TGTGCCAGCAGCCAAGAACGGTCGCGGGCTAGCACAGATACGCAGTATTTT. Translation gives CASSQERSRASTDTQYF.